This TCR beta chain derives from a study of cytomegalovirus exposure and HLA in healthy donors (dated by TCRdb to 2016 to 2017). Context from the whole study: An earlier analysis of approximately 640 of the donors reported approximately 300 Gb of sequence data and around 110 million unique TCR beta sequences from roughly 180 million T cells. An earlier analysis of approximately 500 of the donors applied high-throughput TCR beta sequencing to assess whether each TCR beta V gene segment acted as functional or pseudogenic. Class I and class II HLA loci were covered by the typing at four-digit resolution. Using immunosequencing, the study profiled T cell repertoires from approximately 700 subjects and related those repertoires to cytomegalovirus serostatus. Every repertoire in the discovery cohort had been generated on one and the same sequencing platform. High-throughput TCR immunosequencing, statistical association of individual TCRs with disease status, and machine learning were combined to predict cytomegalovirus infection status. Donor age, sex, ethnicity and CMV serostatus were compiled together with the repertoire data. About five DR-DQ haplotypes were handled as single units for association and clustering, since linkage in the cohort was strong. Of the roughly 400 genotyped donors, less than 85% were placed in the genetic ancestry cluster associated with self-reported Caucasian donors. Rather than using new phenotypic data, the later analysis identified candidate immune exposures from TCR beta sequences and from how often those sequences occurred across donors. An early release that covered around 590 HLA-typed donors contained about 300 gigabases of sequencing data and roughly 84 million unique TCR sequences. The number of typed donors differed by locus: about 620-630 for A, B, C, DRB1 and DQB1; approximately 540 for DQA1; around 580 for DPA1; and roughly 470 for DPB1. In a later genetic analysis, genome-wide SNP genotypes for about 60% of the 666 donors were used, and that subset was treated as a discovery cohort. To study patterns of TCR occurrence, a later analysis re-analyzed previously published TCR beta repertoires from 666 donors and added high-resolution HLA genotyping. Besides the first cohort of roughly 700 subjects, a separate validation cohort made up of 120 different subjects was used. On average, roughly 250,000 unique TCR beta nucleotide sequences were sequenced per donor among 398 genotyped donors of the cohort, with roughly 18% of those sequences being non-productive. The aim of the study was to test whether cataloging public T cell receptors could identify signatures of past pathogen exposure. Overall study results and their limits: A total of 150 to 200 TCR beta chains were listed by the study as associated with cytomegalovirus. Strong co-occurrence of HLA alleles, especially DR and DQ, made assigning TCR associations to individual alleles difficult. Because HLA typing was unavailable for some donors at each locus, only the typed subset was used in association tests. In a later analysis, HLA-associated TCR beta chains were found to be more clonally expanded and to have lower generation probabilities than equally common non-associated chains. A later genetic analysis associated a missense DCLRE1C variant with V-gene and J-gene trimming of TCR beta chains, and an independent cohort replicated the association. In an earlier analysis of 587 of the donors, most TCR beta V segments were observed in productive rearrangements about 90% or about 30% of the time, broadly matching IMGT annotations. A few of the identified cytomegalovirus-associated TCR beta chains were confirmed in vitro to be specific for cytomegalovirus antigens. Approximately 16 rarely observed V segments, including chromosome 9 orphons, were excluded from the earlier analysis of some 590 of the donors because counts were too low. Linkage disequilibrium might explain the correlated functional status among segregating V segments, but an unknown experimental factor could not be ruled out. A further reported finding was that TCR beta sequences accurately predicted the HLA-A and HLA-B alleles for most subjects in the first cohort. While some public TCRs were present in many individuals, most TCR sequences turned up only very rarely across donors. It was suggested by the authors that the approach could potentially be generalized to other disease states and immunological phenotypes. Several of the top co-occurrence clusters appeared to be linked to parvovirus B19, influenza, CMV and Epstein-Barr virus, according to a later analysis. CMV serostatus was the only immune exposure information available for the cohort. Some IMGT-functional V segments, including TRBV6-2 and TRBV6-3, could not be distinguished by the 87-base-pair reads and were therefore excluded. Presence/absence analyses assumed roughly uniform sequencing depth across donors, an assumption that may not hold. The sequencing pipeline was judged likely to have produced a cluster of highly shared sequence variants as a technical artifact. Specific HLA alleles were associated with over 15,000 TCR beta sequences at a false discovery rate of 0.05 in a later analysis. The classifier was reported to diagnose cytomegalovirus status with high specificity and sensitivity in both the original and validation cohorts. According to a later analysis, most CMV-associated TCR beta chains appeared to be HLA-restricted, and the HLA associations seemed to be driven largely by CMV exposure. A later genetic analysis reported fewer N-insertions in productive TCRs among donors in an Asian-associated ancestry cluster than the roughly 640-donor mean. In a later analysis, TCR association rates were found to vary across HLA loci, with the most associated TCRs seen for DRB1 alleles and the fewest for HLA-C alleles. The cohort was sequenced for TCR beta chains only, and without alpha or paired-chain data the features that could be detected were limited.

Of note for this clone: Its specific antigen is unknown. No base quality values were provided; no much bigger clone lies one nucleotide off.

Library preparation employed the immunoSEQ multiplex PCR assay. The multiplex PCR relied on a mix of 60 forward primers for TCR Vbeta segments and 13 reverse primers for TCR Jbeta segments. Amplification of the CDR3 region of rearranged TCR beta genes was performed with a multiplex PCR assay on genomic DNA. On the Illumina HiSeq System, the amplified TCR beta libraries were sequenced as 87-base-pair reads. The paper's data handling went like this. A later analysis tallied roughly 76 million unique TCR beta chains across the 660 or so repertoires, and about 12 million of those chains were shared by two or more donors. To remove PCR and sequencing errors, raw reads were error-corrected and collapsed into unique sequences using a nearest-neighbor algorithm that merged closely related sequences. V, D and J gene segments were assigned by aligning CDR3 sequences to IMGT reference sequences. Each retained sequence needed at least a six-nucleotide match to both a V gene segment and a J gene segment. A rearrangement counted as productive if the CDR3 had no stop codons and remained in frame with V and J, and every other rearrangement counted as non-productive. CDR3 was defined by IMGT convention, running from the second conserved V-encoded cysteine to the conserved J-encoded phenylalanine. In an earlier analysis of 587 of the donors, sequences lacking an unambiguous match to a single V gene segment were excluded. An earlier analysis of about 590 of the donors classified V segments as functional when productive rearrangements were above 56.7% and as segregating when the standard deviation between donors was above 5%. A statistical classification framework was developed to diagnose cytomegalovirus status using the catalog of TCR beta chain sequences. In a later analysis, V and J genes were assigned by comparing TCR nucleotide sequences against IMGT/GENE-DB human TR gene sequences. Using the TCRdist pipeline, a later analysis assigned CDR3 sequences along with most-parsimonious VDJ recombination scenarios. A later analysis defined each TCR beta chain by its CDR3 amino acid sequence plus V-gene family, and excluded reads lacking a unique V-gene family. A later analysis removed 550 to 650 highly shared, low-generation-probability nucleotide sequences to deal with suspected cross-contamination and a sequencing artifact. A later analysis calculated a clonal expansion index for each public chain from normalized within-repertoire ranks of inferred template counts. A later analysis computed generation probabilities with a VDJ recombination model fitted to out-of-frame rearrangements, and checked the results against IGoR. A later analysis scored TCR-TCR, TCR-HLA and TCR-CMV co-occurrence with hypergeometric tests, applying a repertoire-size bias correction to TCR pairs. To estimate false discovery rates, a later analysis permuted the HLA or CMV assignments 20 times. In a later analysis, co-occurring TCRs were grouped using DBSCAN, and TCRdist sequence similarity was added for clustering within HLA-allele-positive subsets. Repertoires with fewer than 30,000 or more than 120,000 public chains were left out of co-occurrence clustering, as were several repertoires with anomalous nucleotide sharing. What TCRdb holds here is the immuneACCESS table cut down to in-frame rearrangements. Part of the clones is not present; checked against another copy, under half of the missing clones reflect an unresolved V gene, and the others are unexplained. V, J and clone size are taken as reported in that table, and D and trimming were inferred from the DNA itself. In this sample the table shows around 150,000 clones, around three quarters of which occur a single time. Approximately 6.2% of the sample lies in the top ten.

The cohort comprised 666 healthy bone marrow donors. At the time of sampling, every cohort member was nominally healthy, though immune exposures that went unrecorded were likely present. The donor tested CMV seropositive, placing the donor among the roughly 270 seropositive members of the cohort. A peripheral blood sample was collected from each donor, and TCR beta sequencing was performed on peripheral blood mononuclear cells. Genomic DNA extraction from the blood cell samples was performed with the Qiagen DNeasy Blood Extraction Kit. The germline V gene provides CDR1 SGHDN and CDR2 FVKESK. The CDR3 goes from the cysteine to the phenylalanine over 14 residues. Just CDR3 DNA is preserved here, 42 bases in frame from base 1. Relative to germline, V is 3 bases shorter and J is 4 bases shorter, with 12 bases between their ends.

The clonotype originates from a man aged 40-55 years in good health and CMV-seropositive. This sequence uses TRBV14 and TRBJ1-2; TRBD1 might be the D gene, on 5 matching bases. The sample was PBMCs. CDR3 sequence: CASSQAPQGYGYTF. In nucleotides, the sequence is TGTGCCAGCAGCCAGGCCCCCCAGGGCTATGGCTACACCTTC.